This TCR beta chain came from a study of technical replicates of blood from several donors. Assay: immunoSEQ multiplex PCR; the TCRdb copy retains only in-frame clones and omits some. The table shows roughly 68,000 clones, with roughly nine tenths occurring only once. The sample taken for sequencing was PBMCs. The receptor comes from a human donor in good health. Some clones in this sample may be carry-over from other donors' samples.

The CDR3 region has the DNA TGTGCCAGCTCACCACCGGTGCTAGCGGGAGTATACGAGCAGTACTTC. The encoded protein is CASSPPVLAGVYEQYF. The J gene is TRBJ2-7, the V gene TRBV18, with 10 positions matching TRBD2. The CDR3 is made up of 16 amino acids. V lost 0 bases, J lost 4 bases, and 6 bases stayed unmatched. Looked up from germline, CDR1 is KGHSH and CDR2 is LQKENI.